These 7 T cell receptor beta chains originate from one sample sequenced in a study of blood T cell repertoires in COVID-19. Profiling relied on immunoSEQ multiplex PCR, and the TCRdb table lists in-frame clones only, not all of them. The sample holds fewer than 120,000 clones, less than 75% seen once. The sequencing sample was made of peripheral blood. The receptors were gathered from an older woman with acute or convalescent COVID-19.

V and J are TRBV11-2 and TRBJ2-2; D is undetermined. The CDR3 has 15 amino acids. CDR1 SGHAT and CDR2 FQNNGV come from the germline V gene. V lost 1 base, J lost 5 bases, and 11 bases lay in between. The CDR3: CASSLGLVKTGELFF. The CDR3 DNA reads TGTGCCAGCAGCTTAGGTCTAGTGAAAACCGGGGAGCTGTTTTTT. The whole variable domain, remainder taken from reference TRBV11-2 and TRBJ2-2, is EAGVAQSPRYKIIEKRQSVAFWCNPISGHATLYWYQQILGQGPKLLIQFQNNGVVDDSQLPKDRFSAERLKGVDSTLKIQPAKLEDSAVYLCASSLGLVKTGELFFGEGSRLTVL.

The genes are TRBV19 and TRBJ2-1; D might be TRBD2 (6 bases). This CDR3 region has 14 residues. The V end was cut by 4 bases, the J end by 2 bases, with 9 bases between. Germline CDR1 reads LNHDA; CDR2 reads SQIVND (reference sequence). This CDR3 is CASSSGDPYNEQFF. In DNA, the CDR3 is TGTGCCAGTAGTAGCGGGGACCCCTACAATGAGCAGTTCTTC.

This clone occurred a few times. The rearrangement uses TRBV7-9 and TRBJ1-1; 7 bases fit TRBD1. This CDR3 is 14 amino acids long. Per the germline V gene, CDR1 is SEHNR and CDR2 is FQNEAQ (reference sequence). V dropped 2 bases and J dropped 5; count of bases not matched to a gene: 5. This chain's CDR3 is CASSLPLQGTEAFF. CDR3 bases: TGTGCCAGCAGCTTACCTCTACAGGGGACTGAAGCTTTCTTT.

CDR3 nucleotide sequence: TGTGCCAGCAGTCCCGGGGACAGGGTTAACGAGCAGTACTTC. This translates into CASSPGDRVNEQYF. The V call is TRBV28, the J call TRBJ2-7, with 9 bases identical to TRBD1. V dropped 5 bases and J dropped 5; count of bases not matched to a gene: 7. This CDR3 comprises 14 residues. CDR1 and CDR2 (germline): MDHEN, SYDVKM. Based on the CDR3 plus reference TRBV28 and TRBJ2-7, the full variable domain is DVKVTQSSRYLVKRTGEKVFLECVQDMDHENMFWYRQDPGLGLRLIYFSYDVKMKEKGDIPEGYSVSREKKERFSLILESASTNQTSMYLCASSPGDRVNEQYFGPGTRLTVT.

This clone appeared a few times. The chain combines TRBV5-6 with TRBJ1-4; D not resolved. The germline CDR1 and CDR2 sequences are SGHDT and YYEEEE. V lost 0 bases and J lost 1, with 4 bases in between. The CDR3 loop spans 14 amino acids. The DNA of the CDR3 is TGTGCCAGCAGCTTGGTCGGAACTAATGAAAAACTGTTTTTT. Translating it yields CASSLVGTNEKLFF.

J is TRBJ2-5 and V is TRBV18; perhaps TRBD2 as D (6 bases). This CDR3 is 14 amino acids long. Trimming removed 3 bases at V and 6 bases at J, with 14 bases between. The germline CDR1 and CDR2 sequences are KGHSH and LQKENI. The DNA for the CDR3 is TGTGCCAGCTCACCTATGGGAGGAGCGAAGACCCAGTACTTC. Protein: CASSPMGGAKTQYF. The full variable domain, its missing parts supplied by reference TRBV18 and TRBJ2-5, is NAGVMQNPRHLVRRRGQEARLRCSPMKGHSHVYWYRQLPEEGLKFMVYLQKENIIDESGMPKERFSAEFPKEGPSILRIQQVVRGDSAAYFCASSPMGGAKTQYFGPGTRLLVL.

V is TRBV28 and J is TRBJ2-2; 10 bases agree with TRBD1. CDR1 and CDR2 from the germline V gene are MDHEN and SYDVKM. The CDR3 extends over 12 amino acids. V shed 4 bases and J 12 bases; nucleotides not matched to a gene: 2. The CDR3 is CASSWGQGKLFF. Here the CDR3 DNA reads TGTGCCAGCAGTTGGGGACAGGGGAAGCTGTTTTTT.